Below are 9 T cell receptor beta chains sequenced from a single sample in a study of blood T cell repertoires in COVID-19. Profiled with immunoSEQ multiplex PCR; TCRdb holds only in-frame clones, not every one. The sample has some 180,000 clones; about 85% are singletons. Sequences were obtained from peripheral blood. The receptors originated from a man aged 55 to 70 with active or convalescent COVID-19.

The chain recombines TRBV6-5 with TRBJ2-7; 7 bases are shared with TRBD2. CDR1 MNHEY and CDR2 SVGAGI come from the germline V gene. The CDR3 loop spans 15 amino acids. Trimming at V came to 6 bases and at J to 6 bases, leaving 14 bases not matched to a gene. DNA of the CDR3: TGTGCCAGCAGCCGACTGACTAGCACCCCCCTCGAGCAGTACTTC. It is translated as CASSRLTSTPLEQYF.

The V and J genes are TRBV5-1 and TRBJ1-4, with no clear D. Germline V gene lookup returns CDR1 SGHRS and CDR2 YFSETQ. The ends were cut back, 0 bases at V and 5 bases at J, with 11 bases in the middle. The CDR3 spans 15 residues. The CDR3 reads CASSLAPGINEKLFF. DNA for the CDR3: TGCGCCAGCAGCTTGGCTCCGGGAATAAATGAAAAACTGTTTTTT.

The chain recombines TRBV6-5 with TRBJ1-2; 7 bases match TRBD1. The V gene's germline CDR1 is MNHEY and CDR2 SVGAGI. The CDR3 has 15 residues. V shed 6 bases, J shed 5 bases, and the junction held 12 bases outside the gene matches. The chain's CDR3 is CASRTGLGGGYGYTF. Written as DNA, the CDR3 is TGTGCCAGCAGGACAGGGTTGGGTGGGGGATATGGCTACACCTTC.

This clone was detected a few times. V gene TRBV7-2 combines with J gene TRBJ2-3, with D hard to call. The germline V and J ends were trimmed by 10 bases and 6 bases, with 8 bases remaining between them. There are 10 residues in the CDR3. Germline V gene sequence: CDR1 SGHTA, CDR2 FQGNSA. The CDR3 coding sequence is TGTGCCACCCTCGGGGATACGCAGTATTTT. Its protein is CATLGDTQYF.

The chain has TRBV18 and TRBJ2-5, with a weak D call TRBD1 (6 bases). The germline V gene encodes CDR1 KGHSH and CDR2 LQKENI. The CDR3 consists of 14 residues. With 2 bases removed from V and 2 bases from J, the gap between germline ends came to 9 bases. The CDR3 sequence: CASSPYRVQETQYF. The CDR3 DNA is TGTGCCAGCTCACCATACAGGGTTCAAGAGACCCAGTACTTC.

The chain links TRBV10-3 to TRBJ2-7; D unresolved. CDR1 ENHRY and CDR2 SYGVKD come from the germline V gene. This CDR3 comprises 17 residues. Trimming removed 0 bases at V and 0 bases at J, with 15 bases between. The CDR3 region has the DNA TGTGCCATCAGTGAGTCGATCTCGGCAGGCAGCTCCTACGAGCAGTACTTC. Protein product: CAISESISAGSSYEQYF.

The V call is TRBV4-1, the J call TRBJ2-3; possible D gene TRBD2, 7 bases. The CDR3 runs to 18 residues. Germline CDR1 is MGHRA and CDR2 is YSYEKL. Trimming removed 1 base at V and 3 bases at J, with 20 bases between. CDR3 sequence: CASSQGWVRGGLTDTQYF. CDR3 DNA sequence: TGCGCCAGCAGCCAAGGGTGGGTAAGGGGGGGCTTAACAGATACGCAGTATTTT.

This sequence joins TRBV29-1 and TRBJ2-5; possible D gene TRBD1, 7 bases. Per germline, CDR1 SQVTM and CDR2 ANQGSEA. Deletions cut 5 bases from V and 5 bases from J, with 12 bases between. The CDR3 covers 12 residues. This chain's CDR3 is CSVLPGGETQYF. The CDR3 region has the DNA TGCAGCGTTCTCCCAGGGGGGGAGACCCAGTACTTC.

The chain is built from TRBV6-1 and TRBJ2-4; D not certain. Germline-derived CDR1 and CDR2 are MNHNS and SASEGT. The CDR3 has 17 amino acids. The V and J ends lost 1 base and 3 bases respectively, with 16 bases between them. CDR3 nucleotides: TGTGCCAGCAGTGAAGGCTCGGTGACTCTTGGCAAAAACATTCAGTACTTC. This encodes CASSEGSVTLGKNIQYF.